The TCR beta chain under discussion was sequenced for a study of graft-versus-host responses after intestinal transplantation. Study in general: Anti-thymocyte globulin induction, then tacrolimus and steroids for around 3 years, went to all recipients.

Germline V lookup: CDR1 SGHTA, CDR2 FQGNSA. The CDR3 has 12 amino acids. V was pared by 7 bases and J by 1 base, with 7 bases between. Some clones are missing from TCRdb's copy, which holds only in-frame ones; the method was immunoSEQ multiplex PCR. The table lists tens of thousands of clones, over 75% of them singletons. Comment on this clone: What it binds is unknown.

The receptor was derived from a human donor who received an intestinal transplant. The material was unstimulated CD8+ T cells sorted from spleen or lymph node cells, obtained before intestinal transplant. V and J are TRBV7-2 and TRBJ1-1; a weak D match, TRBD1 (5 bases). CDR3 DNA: TGTGCCAGCATAAGGGGGAACACTGAAGCTTTCTTT. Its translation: CASIRGNTEAFF.